The 6 T cell receptor beta chains reported below all come from one sample, sequenced in a study of OX40 agonist ivuxolimab in advanced cancers. Using immunoSEQ multiplex PCR, the repertoire was profiled, and TCRdb retains in-frame clones only, with some absent. This table has more than 45,000 clones, around nine tenths appearing once. Sequenced material: CD4+ or CD8+ T cells sorted from blood, taken in a trial of the OX40 agonist ivuxolimab. These receptors all come from an adult with an advanced solid tumor such as melanoma, head and neck, liver or kidney cancer.

This clone appeared a single time. The CDR3 DNA reads as TGTGCCAGCTCACCGCAGGGGACGAACGGCTACACCTTC. Translated: CASSPQGTNGYTF. The chain carries TRBV18 and TRBJ1-2, with D possibly matching TRBD1 (6 bases). Germline CDR1 reads KGHSH; CDR2 reads LQKENI. Between the trimmed V and J ends, which lost 3 bases and 8 bases, there was a span of 13 bases. This CDR3 has 13 residues.

V is TRBV6-6 and J is TRBJ1-1, with D possibly TRBD1 on 5 matching bases. V lost 6 bases to trimming and J lost 4 bases, with 18 bases between them. The CDR3 runs 15 residues. Germline CDR1 MNHNY, CDR2 SVGAGI (reference sequence). The CDR3 protein is CASSYMEGVGTEAFF. DNA for the CDR3: TGTGCCAGCAGCTACATGGAAGGGGTCGGCACTGAAGCTTTCTTT.

The rearrangement links TRBV6-1 to TRBJ2-7; TRBD2 matches 8 bases. From germline, CDR1 is MNHNS and CDR2 SASEGT. Trimming took 0 bases from V and 2 from J; bases not matched to a gene: 12. This CDR3 contains 18 residues. Here the CDR3 reads CASSEALWLAGSTYEQYF. The CDR3 nucleotides are TGTGCCAGCAGTGAAGCGCTTTGGTTAGCGGGATCTACCTACGAGCAGTACTTC.

V and J are TRBV5-1 and TRBJ2-7; 9 positions agree with TRBD1. The CDR3 has 15 amino acids. After removal of 4 bases from V and 7 bases from J, the junction contained 12 bases not matched to a gene. Germline lookup yields CDR1 SGHRS and CDR2 YFSETQ. The CDR3 spells CASSMDRGPLLEQYF. CDR3 bases: TGCGCCAGCAGCATGGACAGGGGACCCCTCCTGGAGCAGTACTTC.

V gene TRBV4-1 combines with J gene TRBJ1-6; possibly TRBD1 for D (5 bases). The germline V and J ends were trimmed by 1 base and 9 bases, with 16 bases remaining between them. The CDR3 has 16 amino acids. The V gene's germline CDR1 is MGHRA and CDR2 YSYEKL. The CDR3 nucleotides read TGCGCCAGCAGCCAAGGAGGGGACCGGTTTGGTTCACCCCTCCACTTT. Its protein product is CASSQGGDRFGSPLHF.

There are a few counts of this clone. Written as DNA, the CDR3 is TGCGCCAGCAGCTTTGAAGGGGCCAACGTCCTGACTTTC. Residues: CASSFEGANVLTF. This chain joins TRBV5-1 and TRBJ2-6, with D unclear. V shed 2 bases and J shed 4 bases, with 4 bases lying between them. CDR1 is SGHRS, CDR2 YFSETQ, per germline. CDR3 length: 13 amino acids.